These 3 T cell receptor beta chains were all obtained from the same sample, sequenced in a study of T cell repertoires in cytomegalovirus infection. Their target antigens are unknown. One entry per CDR3 protein, called by TCRdb with MiXCR from the reads. The sample lists about 310,000 distinct CDR3 sequences, more than 20% occurring once. Sequenced material: cultured PBMCs, taken from culture after CMV antigen stimulation. The receptors originated from a human donor in good health (CMV status not recorded). Some clones in this sample may be carry-over from other donors' samples.

This clonotype was seen repeatedly, ten times or more. The chain joins TRBV4-1 to TRBJ2-3; the match to TRBD1 covers 9 bases. The CDR3 totals 16 residues. With 3 bases clipped from V and 0 bases from J, the junction kept 4 bases outside the gene matches. Per the germline V gene, CDR1 is MGHRA and CDR2 is YSYEKL. The CDR3 DNA reads as TGCGCCAGCAGCCATGGACAGGGGTATAGCACAGATACGCAGTATTTT. Protein sequence: CASSHGQGYSTDTQYF.

The sample holds one count of this clonotype. This chain connects TRBV20-1 to TRBJ2-3; D is possibly TRBD2 (7 bases). The germline gives CDR1 DFQATT, CDR2 SNEGSKA (reference sequence). The CDR3 sequence is 16 residues long. CDR3 protein: CSLPEGGALSTDTQYF. The CDR3 bases are TGCAGCCTACCAGAGGGGGGGGCTCTTAGCACAGATACGCAGTATTTT.

This clonotype was detected a few times. This chain connects TRBV7-2 to TRBJ2-1, with D maybe TRBD2 (5 bases). Between the trimmed V and J ends, which lost 1 base and 13 bases, there was a span of 11 bases. The V gene's germline CDR1 is SGHTA and CDR2 FQGNSA. The CDR3 spans 12 residues. CDR3 loop: CASSLGTRVQFF. In DNA form, the CDR3 reads TGTGCCAGCAGCTTAGGTACTAGAGTACAGTTCTTC.